This T cell receptor beta chain was sequenced in a study of cytomegalovirus exposure and HLA in healthy donors. This clone was counted between two and nine times. The PCR made use of 60 Vbeta and 13 Jbeta primers. TCRdb keeps only in-frame clones here, not all; method: immunoSEQ multiplex PCR. The table records about 150,000 clones, roughly three quarters of them present only once. The sequencing sample was made of PBMCs. This sequence was found in a man between 25 and 39 years old in good health and CMV-seropositive.

As DNA, the CDR3 is TGTGCCAGCAGTTTAAGGCAGGCTTACGAGCAGTACTTC. Amino acids: CASSLRQAYEQYF. The genes are TRBV27 and TRBJ2-5; D remains unclear. Judging by the DNA end, TRBJ2-7 fits better; the J call may be wrong. The germline gives CDR1 MNHEY, CDR2 SMNVEV (reference sequence). CDR3 length: 13 residues.